One sample yielded the 5 T cell receptor beta chains listed below, sequenced in a study of CD8+ T cells in alopecia areata. The treatment denotes: oral pan-JAK inhibitor, 5-10 mg twice daily. Reverse transcription of extracted RNA yielded cDNA, which provided the sequencing template. Method: immunoSEQ multiplex PCR; TCRdb's copy keeps in-frame clones and lacks some. The sample holds roughly 140,000 clones, 82% seen once. This sample comprised CD8+ T cells sorted from blood, obtained at week 4, from a patient treated with tofacitinib. The receptors shown here come from a human donor with alopecia areata.

The CDR3 DNA reads TGTGCCAGCTCTACAGGGGCGAACACCGGGGAGCTGTTTTTT. Protein: CASSTGANTGELFF. V gene TRBV18 combines with J gene TRBJ2-2; 7 bases map to TRBD1. Per the germline V gene, CDR1 is KGHSH and CDR2 is LQKENI. Germline trimming cut 6 bases from V and 0 bases from J; bases unmatched to any gene: 1. The CDR3 has 14 residues.

This chain's CDR3 is CSASEAFF. DNA for the CDR3: TGCAGTGCTTCCGAAGCTTTCTTT. V gene TRBV20-1 combines with J gene TRBJ1-1; D unresolved. V was clipped by 5 bases and J by 8 bases, with 3 bases between them. Germline assignment: CDR1 DFQATT and CDR2 SNEGSKA (reference sequence). The CDR3 has 8 residues.

This clone was seen once. CDR3 in amino acids: CASSQGTSSNYGYTF. The CDR3 DNA is TGCGCCAGCAGCCAAGGGACATCTTCTAACTATGGCTACACCTTC. The V gene is TRBV4-1, the J gene TRBJ1-2; D is perhaps TRBD1 (5 bases). The ends were cut back, 1 base at V and 0 bases at J, with 9 bases in the middle. This CDR3 contains 15 residues. Per the germline V gene, CDR1 is MGHRA and CDR2 is YSYEKL.

The chain combines TRBV7-9 with TRBJ1-1; 9 positions agree with TRBD1. The germline V gene has CDR1 SEHNR and CDR2 FQNEAQ (reference sequence). The ends lost 6 bases at V and 8 bases at J; junction bases unmatched: 4. The CDR3 consists of 12 residues. CDR3 nucleotide sequence: TGTGCCAGCAGACCGGGACAGGGCGAAGCTTTCTTT. Protein: CASRPGQGEAFF.

This clone was seen a handful of times. This rearrangement joins TRBV7-9 to TRBJ2-1; D unclear. CDR1 is SEHNR, CDR2 FQNEAQ, per germline (reference sequence). The CDR3 sequence is 12 residues long. V was cut by 4 bases and J by 9 bases, with 10 bases left in between. This CDR3 reads CASSYYDPEQFF. The CDR3 DNA sequence: TGTGCCAGCAGCTACTACGATCCTGAGCAGTTCTTC.